The 9 T cell receptor beta chains below come from one sample, sequenced in a study of T-cell reconstitution after alpha-beta-depleted transplantation in children. Unique molecular identifiers were incorporated when the TCRbeta library was constructed. TCRdb reprocessed the PCR reads with MiXCR, giving one entry per CDR3 protein. The sample lists fewer than 450,000 distinct CDR3 sequences; 15% to 20% were seen once. Sequences were derived from PBMCs, mostly from graft donor cells, sampled 360 days after TCRalphabeta/CD19-depleted stem cell transplant. These TCRs come from a male patient between 2 and 15 years old who had a stem cell transplant for acute lymphoblastic leukemia, so the T cells may come from the graft donor.

This clonotype was seen a few times. The chain couples TRBV15 to TRBJ2-5; D is perhaps TRBD2 (5 bases). The CDR3 sequence is 16 residues long. The V gene's germline CDR1 is LNHNV and CDR2 YYDKDF (reference sequence). V was pared by 1 base and J by 2 bases, with 14 bases between. The CDR3 nucleotides read TGTGCCACCAGCAGAGTCGATCAAGCGGAGCAAGAGACCCAGTACTTC. This encodes CATSRVDQAEQETQYF. Full variable domain (remainder filled in from reference TRBV15 and TRBJ2-5): DAMVIQNPRYQVTQFGKPVTLSCSQTLNHNVMYWYQQKSSQAPKLLFHYYDKDFNNEADTPDNFQSRRPNTSFCFLDIRSPGLGDTAMYLCATSRVDQAEQETQYFGPGTRLLVL.

This clonotype was picked up a small number of times. This chain joins TRBV28 and TRBJ2-1; 7 bases match TRBD2. Germline V gene lookup returns CDR1 MDHEN and CDR2 SYDVKM. The CDR3 contains 15 residues. V lost 6 bases to trimming and J lost 2 bases; unmatched junction nucleotides: 7. CDR3 region: CASSPPAGTYNEQFF. The DNA for the CDR3 is TGTGCCAGCAGCCCTCCAGCGGGAACCTACAATGAGCAGTTCTTC. Together with reference TRBV28 and TRBJ2-1, the CDR3 gives the full variable domain: DVKVTQSSRYLVKRTGEKVFLECVQDMDHENMFWYRQDPGLGLRLIYFSYDVKMKEKGDIPEGYSVSREKKERFSLILESASTNQTSMYLCASSPPAGTYNEQFFGPGTRLTVL.

The chain combines TRBV18 with TRBJ2-7; D is unresolved. The CDR3 runs to 12 residues. Trimming left V 1 base short and J 7 bases short, with 8 bases between. Germline lookup yields CDR1 KGHSH and CDR2 LQKENI. This CDR3 reads CASSPRVGEQYF. CDR3 nucleotide sequence: TGTGCCAGCTCACCACGCGTAGGGGAGCAGTACTTC.

The table lists this clonotype with many counts. The chain joins TRBV12-3 or TRBV12-4 to TRBJ1-1; possible D gene TRBD1, 5 bases. This CDR3 has 13 amino acids. The V gene lost 5 bases and the J gene lost 0 bases, with 7 bases spanning the gap. The CDR3 DNA is TGTGCCAGCAGTCTACAGGTGAACACTGAAGCTTTCTTT. Its protein product is CASSLQVNTEAFF.

This clonotype was seen more than once but under ten times. This chain connects TRBV9 to TRBJ2-1, with 8 bases fitting TRBD1. The CDR3 loop spans 17 amino acids. V trimming: 0 bases; J trimming: 8 bases; junction bases outside the gene matches: 13. Germline loops: CDR1 SGDLS, CDR2 YYNGEE. The CDR3 protein is CASSVERTDRGNDEQFF. DNA of the CDR3: TGTGCCAGCAGCGTAGAGAGGACAGACAGGGGAAACGATGAGCAGTTCTTC. Filled out from reference TRBV9 and TRBJ2-1, the complete variable domain reads DSGVTQTPKHLITATGQRVTLRCSPRSGDLSVYWYQQSLDQGLQFLIQYYNGEERAKGNILERFSAQQFPDLHSELNLSSLELGDSALYFCASSVERTDRGNDEQFFGPGTRLTVL.

V and J are TRBV29-1 and TRBJ2-1, with TRBD2 matching over 7 bases. This CDR3 spans 14 amino acids. Germline-derived CDR1 and CDR2 are SQVTM and ANQGSEA. With V trimmed by 2 bases and J by 4 bases, 5 bases remained unmatched. The DNA for the CDR3 is TGCAGCGTTGAAAATAGCGGGCCTTACAATGAGCAGTTCTTC. It encodes CSVENSGPYNEQFF.

The rearrangement uses TRBV13 and TRBJ2-1, with D possibly TRBD2 on 6 matching bases. V dropped 5 bases and J dropped 0 bases, with 17 bases sitting between them. Per the germline V gene, CDR1 is PRHDT and CDR2 is FYEKMQ (reference sequence). The CDR3 runs to 17 residues. Here the CDR3 DNA reads TGTGCCAGCAGCCCGCCCCCTAGCGCGAACTCCTACAATGAGCAGTTCTTC. This sequence encodes CASSPPPSANSYNEQFF.

This clonotype was counted many times. The chain combines TRBV5-1 with TRBJ2-5; D might be TRBD1 or TRBD2, each matching 5 bases. Germline V CDR1 and CDR2: SGHRS, YFSETQ. V dropped 4 bases and J dropped 4 bases, with 14 bases sitting between them. This CDR3 comprises 14 residues. CDR3 sequence: CASSLRDPRETQYF. The CDR3 DNA is TGCGCCAGCAGCCTCCGGGACCCTCGAGAGACCCAGTACTTC.

This clonotype has a handful of counts. The J gene is TRBJ2-7, the V gene TRBV24-1; 7 nucleotides line up with TRBD1. The CDR3 extends over 15 amino acids. Trimming cost V 4 bases and J 3 bases; bases outside gene matches: 8. The germline CDR1 and CDR2 sequences are KGHDR and SFDVKD. Here the CDR3 DNA reads TGTGCCACCAGTGACTCCCCGGACAGGCTCTACGAGCAGTACTTC. Protein sequence: CATSDSPDRLYEQYF.